This T cell receptor (beta chain) was captured in a study of OX40 agonist ivuxolimab in advanced cancers. Study-level information: Those enrolled were approximately 87% male, with a mean age of about 66 years and ages from roughly 23 to 80.

Autoimmune disease history or systemic immunosuppression led to patients being barred. Researchers took blood at baseline, on cycle 4 day 1, and on cycle 7 day 1. TCRdb's copy holds only in-frame clones and misses some; the assay was immunoSEQ multiplex PCR. Seen here are under 75,000 clones, about 83% observed once, and the top ten hold less than 0.85%. The V end was cut by 5 bases, the J end by 5 bases, with 8 bases between. The CDR3 covers 12 residues. Germline assignment: CDR1 MNHNS and CDR2 SASEGT. This clonotype was obtained from an adult with an advanced solid tumor such as melanoma, head and neck, liver or kidney cancer. Sequencing used CD4+ or CD8+ T cells sorted from blood, obtained in a trial of the OX40 agonist ivuxolimab. This chain connects TRBV6-1 to TRBJ2-3; possibly TRBD1 for D (5 bases). For the CDR3, the DNA is TGTGCCAGCAGTCCCAGGGAAGATACGCAGTATTTT. It is translated as CASSPREDTQYF.